The rows below give T cell receptor beta chains drawn from one sample of a study of T cell changes during pregnancy in multiple sclerosis. Sequencing was performed with immunoSEQ multiplex PCR; in TCRdb, only in-frame clones are kept and a portion is missing. Of almost 95,000 clones in the sample, roughly nine tenths are singletons; the top ten hold 1.5%. The sample here was peripheral blood, taken in the first trimester of pregnancy. The origin of the receptors is a female donor with multiple sclerosis, enrolled in a pregnancy study. Each CDR3 is given with its conserved first and last residue. D genes are given only for firm matches. Clone size is stated in some rows and not others, as once, few, many or a class when expanded.

V	size	D	length	J	DNA	CDR3
TRBV5-4	.	TRBD1	15	TRBJ1-1	TGTGCCAGCAGCTTACTGACAGGGAAGTCGTCTGAAGCTTTCTTT	CASSLLTGKSSEAFF
TRBV18	once	TRBD2	16	TRBJ2-7	TGTGCCAGCTCAAAACTTAGCGGGAGGGTGTCTTACGAGCAGTACTTC	CASSKLSGRVSYEQYF
TRBV6-5	.	.	14	TRBJ2-1	TGTGCCACCGCGGCGGGGAGCTCCTACAATGAGCAGTTCTTC	CATAAGSSYNEQFF
TRBV5-1	.	TRBD2	15	TRBJ2-1	TGCGCCAGCAGCTCCGGACTAGCGGGAGCCAATGAGCAGTTCTTC	CASSSGLAGANEQFF
TRBV30	.	.	14	TRBJ1-2	TGTGCCTGGAGTATGGCAGGAACCAACTATGGCTACACCTTC	CAWSMAGTNYGYTF
TRBV28	.	.	15	TRBJ1-5	TGTGCCAGCAGTCCCGATGGACACCGCAATCAGCCCCAGCATTTT	CASSPDGHRNQPQHF
TRBV5-8	.	.	17	TRBJ2-3	TGTGCCAGCAGCTTGGCCCGGGGGGCCCCGGGCACAGATACGCAGTATTTT	CASSLARGAPGTDTQYF
TRBV27	.	TRBD1	14	TRBJ1-1	TGTGCCAGCAGTGCCTCGACAGGGGCCACTGAAGCTTTCTTT	CASSASTGATEAFF
TRBV5-5	.	.	13	TRBJ2-7	TGTGCCAGCAGGCCGACGGGCTCCTACGAGCAGTACTTC	CASRPTGSYEQYF
TRBV29-1	.	TRBD2	13	TRBJ2-3	TGCAGCGTATCTCAGGGAGGGACAGATACGCAGTATTTT	CSVSQGGTDTQYF
TRBV25-1	.	TRBD2	18	TRBJ2-6	TGTGCCAGCAGGCAGTCTAGCGGGAGGGCCTCTGGGGCCAACGTCCTGACTTTC	CASRQSSGRASGANVLTF
TRBV7-9	.	.	16	TRBJ2-3	TGTGCCAGCAGCTTAGAAGCGAGGTTGAAAGCAGATACGCAGTATTTT	CASSLEARLKADTQYF
TRBV7-2	.	.	12	TRBJ2-1	TGTGCCAGCAGTTCTTACAGGGATGAGCAGTTCTTC	CASSSYRDEQFF
TRBV5-1	once	TRBD1	14	TRBJ2-5	TGCGCCAGCAGCTCTCCGACAGGGGGAGAGACCCAGTACTTC	CASSSPTGGETQYF
TRBV25-1	.	TRBD2	17	TRBJ2-2	TGTGCCAGCAGTGATTCTCTAGCGGGAGAAGGGAACGGGGAGCTGTTTTTT	CASSDSLAGEGNGELFF
TRBV7-9	.	TRBD2	16	TRBJ2-5	TGTGCCAGCAGCTCCGGACTAGCGGGGATCCAAGAGACCCAGTACTTC	CASSSGLAGIQETQYF
TRBV7-8	.	.	13	TRBJ2-7	TGTGCCAGCAGCTTCGGGACAATAAACGAGCAGTACTTC	CASSFGTINEQYF
TRBV27	.	.	14	TRBJ2-3	TGTGCCAGCAGTTCAGGGTTGGACACAGATACGCAGTATTTT	CASSSGLDTDTQYF
TRBV28	once	.	16	TRBJ2-7	TGTGCCTGCACCGGCCTGGGGGGGGGCTACTCCTACGAGCAGTACTTC	CACTGLGGGYSYEQYF
TRBV11-3	.	.	13	TRBJ1-4	TGTGCCAGCGGGGGGGGCACTAATGAAAAACTGTTTTTT	CASGGGTNEKLFF
TRBV5-5	.	TRBD2	15	TRBJ2-7	TGTGCCAGCAGCTGGGACCCGGGACTAGTCTACGAGCAGTACTTC	CASSWDPGLVYEQYF
TRBV19	.	.	15	TRBJ1-1	TGTGCCAGTAGTACCCCCGACAGCATGAACACTGAAGCTTTCTTT	CASSTPDSMNTEAFF
TRBV6-1	.	TRBD2	14	TRBJ2-7	TGTGCCGGCCGACTAGCGGGAGCGTCTTACGAGCAGTACTTC	CAGRLAGASYEQYF
TRBV7-2	.	.	14	TRBJ1-3	TGTGCCAGCAGCTTCTCAGGGTTGGGAAACACCATATATTTT	CASSFSGLGNTIYF
TRBV19	.	.	13	TRBJ2-7	TGTGCCAGTAGTATGGGCGTCGTGTACGAGCAGTACTTC	CASSMGVVYEQYF
TRBV5-1	.	TRBD2	19	TRBJ2-1	TGCGCCAGCAGCTTGCAGAAGCGGACTAGCGGGAGCTTCGGCAATGAGCAGTTCTTC	CASSLQKRTSGSFGNEQFF
TRBV29-1	few	TRBD1	12	TRBJ1-2	TGCAGCGCAGAAACAGGGGCAGCGGGCTACACCTTC	CSAETGAAGYTF
TRBV6-1	.	.	14	TRBJ1-4	TGTGCCAGCAGCGTCTCAGACTGGGATGAAAAACTGTTTTTT	CASSVSDWDEKLFF
TRBV14	.	TRBD2	17	TRBJ2-1	TGTGCCAGCAGCCCCCGGCCTAGCGGGACAATGAGAGCCAGACAGTTCTTC	CASSPRPSGTMRARQFF
TRBV5-1	.	TRBD1	15	TRBJ1-1	TGCGCCAGCAGCCACCTACAGGGGGCGAACACTGAAGCTTTCTTT	CASSHLQGANTEAFF
TRBV7-6	.	TRBD2	16	TRBJ2-3	TGTGCCAGCAGCTTAGTGGCGGGAGGGCGCACAGATACGCAGTATTTT	CASSLVAGGRTDTQYF
TRBV6-1	.	.	15	TRBJ1-2	TGTGCCAGCAGTAACCTACAGGCAGCCATCTATGGCTACACCTTC	CASSNLQAAIYGYTF
TRBV5-1	.	TRBD1	14	TRBJ1-1	TGCGCCAGCAGCTTGAGGCAGGGGGCAGGCGAAGCTTTCTTT	CASSLRQGAGEAFF
TRBV4-3	.	.	13	TRBJ2-4	TGCGCCAGCAGCCAGGGGAGAGGGAACATTCAGTACTTC	CASSQGRGNIQYF
TRBV2	.	.	12	TRBJ1-1	TGTGCCTCCCACGGGGGTTCCACTGAAGCTTTCTTT	CASHGGSTEAFF
TRBV2	.	.	14	TRBJ2-6	TGTGCCAGCGGTGGTACTTCTGGGGCCAACGTCCTGACTTTC	CASGGTSGANVLTF
TRBV4-1	.	.	13	TRBJ2-5	TGCGCCAGCAGCCAGGGCGCGCAAGAGACCCAGTACTTC	CASSQGAQETQYF
TRBV9	.	TRBD2	18	TRBJ2-5	TGTGCCAGCAGCGTAGCTTCAGGGGCTAGCGGGCCCCAAGAGACCCAGTACTTC	CASSVASGASGPQETQYF
TRBV29-1	.	TRBD1	13	TRBJ1-1	TGCAGCCTTAGGGACAGGGCGGGCACTGAAGCTTTCTTT	CSLRDRAGTEAFF
TRBV7-9	.	.	15	TRBJ1-5	TGTGCCAGCAGCTTAGCCGGGGGGCAGAATCAGCCCCAGCATTTT	CASSLAGGQNQPQHF
TRBV27	.	TRBD2	16	TRBJ2-3	TGTGCCAGCAGTTCCCGACTAGCGGGAGTCACAGATACGCAGTATTTT	CASSSRLAGVTDTQYF
TRBV18	.	.	12	TRBJ2-7	TGTGCCAGCTCTCAGGGCCGCTACGAGCAGTACTTC	CASSQGRYEQYF
TRBV7-9	.	TRBD2	17	TRBJ2-1	TGTGCCAGCAGCGCCTCGGGACTAGCGGGCTCCTACAATGAGCAGTTCTTC	CASSASGLAGSYNEQFF
TRBV4-1	.	.	12	TRBJ2-7	TGCGCCAGCAGGTCACAGGGAAACGAGCAGTACTTC	CASRSQGNEQYF
TRBV6-1	.	.	14	TRBJ1-2	TGTGCCAGCAGTGGGGCCCACCAGGGTCATGGCTACACCTTC	CASSGAHQGHGYTF
TRBV27	.	TRBD2	16	TRBJ2-1	TGTGCCAGCAACACCTTAGCGGGAGAGTCCTACAATGAGCAGTTCTTC	CASNTLAGESYNEQFF
TRBV27	.	TRBD1	14	TRBJ2-2	TGTGCCAGCACCTCCGGGACAGGGTTCGGGGAGCTGTTTTTT	CASTSGTGFGELFF
TRBV27	.	TRBD1	15	TRBJ2-7	TGTGCCAGCAGTTTACGCGGACAGGGGTCCTACGAGCAGTACTTC	CASSLRGQGSYEQYF
TRBV9	.	.	17	TRBJ2-2	TGTGCCAGCAGCGTAGATCCTGACCTTCTCAGGACCGGGGAGCTGTTTTTT	CASSVDPDLLRTGELFF
TRBV28	.	.	11	TRBJ1-3	TGTGCCAGCATTGCGGGAAACACCATATATTTT	CASIAGNTIYF
TRBV4-1	.	.	13	TRBJ1-2	TGCGCCAGCAGCCAAGACGGGAACTATGGCTACACCTTC	CASSQDGNYGYTF
TRBV7-3	.	.	13	TRBJ2-7	TGTGCCAGCAGCTTAGACAGGTCCTACGAGCAGTACTTC	CASSLDRSYEQYF
TRBV4-3	.	TRBD2	20	TRBJ2-1	TGCGCCAGCAGCCAGGACCCTCCGGTAGTCGGGATAGCGGGACTTCATGAGCAGTTCTTC	CASSQDPPVVGIAGLHEQFF
TRBV6-5	.	.	15	TRBJ2-4	TGTGCCAGCAGTAAGACACTTTCAGCCAAAAACATTCAGTACTTC	CASSKTLSAKNIQYF
TRBV2	few	.	15	TRBJ1-2	TGTGCCAGCAGTGATCCCCGGGGCGGGGCTCCGGGCTACACCTTC	CASSDPRGGAPGYTF
TRBV28	.	.	14	TRBJ2-7	TGTGCCAGCAGTTTGCGAGGGCACTCCTACGAGCAGTACTTC	CASSLRGHSYEQYF
TRBV6-1	.	.	14	TRBJ1-3	TGTGCCAGCAGACGACAGGTCTCTGGAAACACCATATATTTT	CASRRQVSGNTIYF
TRBV4-2	.	TRBD2	18	TRBJ2-1	TGTGCCAGCAGCCAGCCGGGACTAGCGGGAGTGGTGGGTAATGAGCAGTTCTTC	CASSQPGLAGVVGNEQFF
TRBV5-1	.	.	15	TRBJ1-1	TGCGCCAGCAGCCCCCTGGGGGGAGATGGGACTGAAGCTTTCTTT	CASSPLGGDGTEAFF
TRBV5-4	.	.	15	TRBJ1-5	TGTGCCAGCAGCCCTCTCCCGGGGGTAAGCCAGCCCCAGCATTTT	CASSPLPGVSQPQHF